The clone carrying this T cell receptor beta chain qualifies as medium-sized. Its target is unknown. Every patient was untreated before thyroid surgery. Through MiXCR, TCRdb re-clonotyped the PCR reads. The table has roughly 7,900 clones, 28% seen once. This entry belongs to a study of metastatic and nonmetastatic thyroid tumors. About the research overall: Across peripheral blood and tumor or nodule tissue samples taken from malignant and benign thyroid patients, the repertoires were compared with one another. Study conclusions and caveats: Significantly greater TCR beta diversity was reportedly found in malignant thyroid tumors than in benign nodules (in blood and tumor).

CDR1 is LGHNT and CDR2 is FRNRAP in the germline V gene. V shed 0 bases and J shed 8 bases, with 7 bases lying between them. CDR3 length equals 12 residues. The chain links TRBV12-5 to TRBJ1-2; D not resolved. The origin of this receptor is a male donor with papillary thyroid cancer or a benign thyroid nodule (not recorded which). Some clones in this sample may be carry-over from other donors' samples. Sample: adjacent normal tissue. The CDR3 coding sequence is TGTGCTAGTGGTTTGGTACTTTCCGGCTACACCTTC. It specifies CASGLVLSGYTF.